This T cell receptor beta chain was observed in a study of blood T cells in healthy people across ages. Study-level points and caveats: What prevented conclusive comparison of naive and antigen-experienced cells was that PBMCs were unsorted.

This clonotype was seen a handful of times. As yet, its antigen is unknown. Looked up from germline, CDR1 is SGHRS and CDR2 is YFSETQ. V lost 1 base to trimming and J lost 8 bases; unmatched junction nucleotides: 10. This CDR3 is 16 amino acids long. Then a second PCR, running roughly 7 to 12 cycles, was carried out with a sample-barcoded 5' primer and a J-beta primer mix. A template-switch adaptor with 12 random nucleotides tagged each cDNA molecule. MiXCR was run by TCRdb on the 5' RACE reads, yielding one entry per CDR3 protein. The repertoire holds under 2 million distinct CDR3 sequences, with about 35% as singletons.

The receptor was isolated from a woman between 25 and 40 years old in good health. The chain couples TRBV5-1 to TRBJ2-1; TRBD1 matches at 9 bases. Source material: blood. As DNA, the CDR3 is TGCGCCAGCAGCTTGACGCCTGGACAGGGGACCTATGAGCAGTTCTTC. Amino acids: CASSLTPGQGTYEQFF.